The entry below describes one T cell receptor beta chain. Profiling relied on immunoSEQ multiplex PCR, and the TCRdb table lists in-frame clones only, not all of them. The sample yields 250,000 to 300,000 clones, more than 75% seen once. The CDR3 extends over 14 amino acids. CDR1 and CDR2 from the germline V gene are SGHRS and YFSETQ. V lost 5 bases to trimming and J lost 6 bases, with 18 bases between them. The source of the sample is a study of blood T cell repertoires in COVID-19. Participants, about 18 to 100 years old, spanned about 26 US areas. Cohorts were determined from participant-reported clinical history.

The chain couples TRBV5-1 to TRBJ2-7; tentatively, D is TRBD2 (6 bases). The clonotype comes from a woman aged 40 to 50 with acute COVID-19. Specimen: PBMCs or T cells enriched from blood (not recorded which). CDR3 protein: CASSPGNKAGEQYF. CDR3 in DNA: TGCGCCAGCAGTCCGGGCAATAAAGCGGGCGAGCAGTACTTC.